These T cell receptor beta chains were read from a single sample in a study of early T cells in non-severe SARS-CoV-2 infection. Each CDR3 protein gets one entry after TCRdb re-called the 5' RACE reads with MiXCR. The sample shows some 61,000 distinct CDR3 sequences, 8.5% to 12% of them seen only once. The sample consisted of whole blood. The receptors derive from an adult who was a healthcare worker with PCR-confirmed SARS-CoV-2 infection or an uninfected control (not recorded which). The CDR3 runs from the conserved cysteine through the conserved F or W. The D gene is left open where the match is weak. The listing skips clone size in some rows; elsewhere it reads once, few, many or a size class.

d_call: TRBD1
j_call: TRBJ1-1
clone_size: .
v_call: TRBV9
cdr3_nt: TGTGCCAGCAGCGCACAGGGGGTTGAGGCTTTCTTT
cdr3_aa: CASSAQGVEAFF

d_call: .
j_call: TRBJ2-3
clone_size: .
v_call: TRBV5-1
cdr3_nt: TGCGCCAGCAGCTCAAGGACGGAACACACAGATACGCAGTATTTT
cdr3_aa: CASSSRTEHTDTQYF

d_call: TRBD1
j_call: TRBJ2-7
clone_size: few
v_call: TRBV2
cdr3_nt: TGTGCCAGCAGTGTTGAACAGGGGGCCTACGAGCAGTACTTC
cdr3_aa: CASSVEQGAYEQYF

d_call: .
j_call: TRBJ1-6
clone_size: .
v_call: TRBV10-2
cdr3_nt: TGCGCCAGCAGTGTTAGTCTAGGTTCACCCCTCCACTTT
cdr3_aa: CASSVSLGSPLHF

d_call: .
j_call: TRBJ2-7
clone_size: few
v_call: TRBV5-6
cdr3_nt: TGTGCCAGCAGCCCCGGACCCACGGGCGAGCAGTACTTC
cdr3_aa: CASSPGPTGEQYF

d_call: .
j_call: TRBJ2-5
clone_size: many
v_call: TRBV10-2
cdr3_nt: TGCGCCAGCAGTGAGCAGGGACGCCAAGAGACCCAGTACTTC
cdr3_aa: CASSEQGRQETQYF

d_call: TRBD1
j_call: TRBJ1-3
clone_size: many
v_call: TRBV11-2
cdr3_nt: TGTGCCAGCAGCCCGCTACAGGGGGGTAGAAACACCATATATTTT
cdr3_aa: CASSPLQGGRNTIYF

d_call: .
j_call: TRBJ1-4
clone_size: few
v_call: TRBV7-9
cdr3_nt: TGTGCCAGCAGCTCCCACCTGGGAGGAGGCGAAAAACTGTTTTTT
cdr3_aa: CASSSHLGGGEKLFF

d_call: TRBD2
j_call: TRBJ2-1
clone_size: many
v_call: TRBV9
cdr3_nt: TGTGCCAGCAGCCAGCTAGCGGGAGGGCCACTCGAGCAGTTCTTC
cdr3_aa: CASSQLAGGPLEQFF

d_call: .
j_call: TRBJ2-2
clone_size: .
v_call: TRBV12-5
cdr3_nt: TGTGCTAGTGGTTTGGTACCTAACACCGGGGAGCTGTTTTTT
cdr3_aa: CASGLVPNTGELFF

d_call: .
j_call: TRBJ2-2
clone_size: many
v_call: TRBV6-1
cdr3_nt: TGTGCCAGCAGTGAATTTCTGGGGACAGAGGGACTATCCGGGGAGCTGTTTTTT
cdr3_aa: CASSEFLGTEGLSGELFF

d_call: TRBD2
j_call: TRBJ2-1
clone_size: many
v_call: TRBV4-1
cdr3_nt: TGCGCCAGCAGCCAAGAACTAGCGGGAGCCTACAATGAGCAGTTCTTC
cdr3_aa: CASSQELAGAYNEQFF

d_call: .
j_call: TRBJ2-5
clone_size: .
v_call: TRBV6-1
cdr3_nt: TGTGCCAGCAGTGAAGCTCGCCTTGGAGAGACCCAGTACTTC
cdr3_aa: CASSEARLGETQYF

d_call: .
j_call: TRBJ1-5
clone_size: many
v_call: TRBV20-1
cdr3_nt: TGCAGTGCTAGACGGGACAATCAGCCCCAGCATTTT
cdr3_aa: CSARRDNQPQHF

d_call: .
j_call: TRBJ1-4
clone_size: .
v_call: TRBV20-1
cdr3_nt: TGCAGTGCTCTGGGGAGCGCAACTAATGAAAAACTGTTTTTT
cdr3_aa: CSALGSATNEKLFF

d_call: TRBD2
j_call: TRBJ2-1
clone_size: many
v_call: TRBV29-1
cdr3_nt: TGCAGCGTTTGGACTAGCGGGGGCTCCTACAATGAGCAGTTCTTC
cdr3_aa: CSVWTSGGSYNEQFF

d_call: TRBD1
j_call: TRBJ2-2
clone_size: few
v_call: TRBV5-4
cdr3_nt: TGTGCCAGCAGCTTGGAGGGACAGGGGAGGGGAAAAACCGGGGAGCTGTTTTTT
cdr3_aa: CASSLEGQGRGKTGELFF

d_call: .
j_call: TRBJ2-2
clone_size: many
v_call: TRBV6-5
cdr3_nt: TGTGCCAGCAAGGGGGTGGGCACCGGGGAGCTGTTTTTT
cdr3_aa: CASKGVGTGELFF

d_call: TRBD2
j_call: TRBJ2-3
clone_size: few
v_call: TRBV3-1
cdr3_nt: TGTGCCGGCAGCCAAGGCCGGACTAGCCGGGGTCTCACAGATACGCAGTATTTT
cdr3_aa: CAGSQGRTSRGLTDTQYF

d_call: .
j_call: TRBJ2-7
clone_size: few
v_call: TRBV3-1
cdr3_nt: TGTGCCAGCAGCCTCCTCCAGACAGGATCCTACGAGCAGTACTTC
cdr3_aa: CASSLLQTGSYEQYF

d_call: .
j_call: TRBJ2-3
clone_size: few
v_call: TRBV5-1
cdr3_nt: TGCGCCAGCAGATCGGACTTGCGGAGCACAGATACGCAGTATTTT
cdr3_aa: CASRSDLRSTDTQYF

d_call: .
j_call: TRBJ2-3
clone_size: many
v_call: TRBV5-1
cdr3_nt: TGCGCCAGCAGCTTGGCCCCAGGGAATGGTCGGGATACGCAGTATTTT
cdr3_aa: CASSLAPGNGRDTQYF

d_call: .
j_call: TRBJ1-2
clone_size: .
v_call: TRBV5-4
cdr3_nt: TGTGCCAGCAGCTTGGGGGCAGCCTATAACTATGGCTACACCTTC
cdr3_aa: CASSLGAAYNYGYTF

d_call: .
j_call: TRBJ1-4
clone_size: .
v_call: TRBV29-1
cdr3_nt: TGCAGCGTCGAAGACAAGGGTAGCAGAACGTTTTTT
cdr3_aa: CSVEDKGSRTFF

d_call: .
j_call: TRBJ2-1
clone_size: .
v_call: TRBV29-1
cdr3_nt: TGCAGCGTTGCCTTCCGGGAGCTCCTCTCCTACAATGAGCAGTTCTTC
cdr3_aa: CSVAFRELLSYNEQFF

d_call: TRBD1
j_call: TRBJ1-2
clone_size: few
v_call: TRBV18
cdr3_nt: TGTGCCAGCTCTCCCGTCGACAGGGAGCGTGGCTACACCTTC
cdr3_aa: CASSPVDRERGYTF

d_call: TRBD2
j_call: TRBJ2-7
clone_size: many
v_call: TRBV11-2
cdr3_nt: TGTGCCAGCAGCTTAGAGACTAGCGGATCCTACGAGCAGTACTTC
cdr3_aa: CASSLETSGSYEQYF

d_call: TRBD1
j_call: TRBJ1-5
clone_size: .
v_call: TRBV2
cdr3_nt: TGTGCCAGCACCAGGACAGGGCCCAATCAGCCCCAGCATTTT
cdr3_aa: CASTRTGPNQPQHF

d_call: .
j_call: TRBJ2-7
clone_size: .
v_call: TRBV6-5
cdr3_nt: TGTGCCAGCAGTTTTTCGATAGGGGCCTACGAGCAGTACTTC
cdr3_aa: CASSFSIGAYEQYF

d_call: .
j_call: TRBJ2-3
clone_size: many
v_call: TRBV2
cdr3_nt: TGTGCCAGCGTAGAGGGTGTCATTTTGTATTTT
cdr3_aa: CASVEGVILYF

d_call: TRBD2
j_call: TRBJ2-5
clone_size: many
v_call: TRBV5-1
cdr3_nt: TGCGCCAGCAGCGTCGGACTAGCGGGAGCTGAGACCCAGTACTTC
cdr3_aa: CASSVGLAGAETQYF

d_call: .
j_call: TRBJ2-3
clone_size: few
v_call: TRBV29-1
cdr3_nt: TGCAGCGTTGAGATAGCAGATACGCAGTATTTT
cdr3_aa: CSVEIADTQYF

d_call: .
j_call: TRBJ2-7
clone_size: .
v_call: TRBV29-1
cdr3_nt: TGCAGGCCTGCCCTGTGGTACGAGCAGTACTTC
cdr3_aa: CRPALWYEQYF

d_call: TRBD1
j_call: TRBJ2-7
clone_size: .
v_call: TRBV18
cdr3_nt: TGTGCCAGCTCATCGGGGACAGCCGAAATCTCCTACGAGCAGTACTTC
cdr3_aa: CASSSGTAEISYEQYF

d_call: TRBD1
j_call: TRBJ1-5
clone_size: .
v_call: TRBV15
cdr3_nt: TGTGCCACCAGCCAACAGGGGAGCAATCAGCCCCAGCATTTT
cdr3_aa: CATSQQGSNQPQHF

d_call: .
j_call: TRBJ1-6
clone_size: few
v_call: TRBV12-5
cdr3_nt: TGTGCTAGTGCCCCGTGGGCTTCCTATAATTCACCCCTCCACTTT
cdr3_aa: CASAPWASYNSPLHF

d_call: .
j_call: TRBJ2-7
clone_size: few
v_call: TRBV29-1
cdr3_nt: TGCAGCGTCAATACCGGGACGTGGGCCTACGAGCAGTACTTC
cdr3_aa: CSVNTGTWAYEQYF

d_call: TRBD1
j_call: TRBJ2-3
clone_size: few
v_call: TRBV5-4
cdr3_nt: TGTGCCAGCAGCAGCATACAGGGGGCGTTAGGCACAGATACGCAGTATTTT
cdr3_aa: CASSSIQGALGTDTQYF

d_call: .
j_call: TRBJ1-2
clone_size: .
v_call: TRBV6-1
cdr3_nt: TGTGCCAGCAGTGAAGCGAGGGGTTTGGAGTATGGCTACACCTTC
cdr3_aa: CASSEARGLEYGYTF

d_call: .
j_call: TRBJ2-1
clone_size: many
v_call: TRBV7-3
cdr3_nt: TGTGCCAGCAGCTTAATGGGGGAAGACTCCTACAATGAGCAGTTCTTC
cdr3_aa: CASSLMGEDSYNEQFF

d_call: .
j_call: TRBJ2-1
clone_size: many
v_call: TRBV4-1
cdr3_nt: TGCGCCAGCAGCCAATCCGGGAGTATACAGTTCTTC
cdr3_aa: CASSQSGSIQFF

d_call: .
j_call: TRBJ1-5
clone_size: few
v_call: TRBV28
cdr3_nt: TGTGCCAGCAGAAGGGGAAATCAGCCCCAGCATTTT
cdr3_aa: CASRRGNQPQHF

d_call: .
j_call: TRBJ2-5
clone_size: many
v_call: TRBV20-1
cdr3_nt: TGCGGCTTCCTAGGGGGGGAGACCCAGTACTTC
cdr3_aa: CGFLGGETQYF

d_call: .
j_call: TRBJ2-7
clone_size: many
v_call: TRBV27
cdr3_nt: TGTGCCAGCAGTTTACTTGGTGGGGCAGGCGCCGAGCAGTACTTC
cdr3_aa: CASSLLGGAGAEQYF

d_call: .
j_call: TRBJ2-2
clone_size: .
v_call: TRBV9
cdr3_nt: TGTGCCAGCAGCGTAGGAGTCAGGGTCACCGGGGAGCTGTTTTTT
cdr3_aa: CASSVGVRVTGELFF

d_call: .
j_call: TRBJ1-1
clone_size: many
v_call: TRBV18
cdr3_nt: TGTGCCAGCTCACCTTTGACAGGAGTTAACACTGAAGCTTTCTTT
cdr3_aa: CASSPLTGVNTEAFF

d_call: .
j_call: TRBJ2-7
clone_size: .
v_call: TRBV7-3
cdr3_nt: TGTGCCAGCAGCCCTATAGTTACCTACGAGCAGTACTTC
cdr3_aa: CASSPIVTYEQYF

d_call: .
j_call: TRBJ2-4
clone_size: .
v_call: TRBV5-6
cdr3_nt: TGTGCCAGCAGCTTGGCCGTCGGGGCGCTAGCCAAAAACATTCAGTACTTC
cdr3_aa: CASSLAVGALAKNIQYF

d_call: .
j_call: TRBJ2-1
clone_size: many
v_call: TRBV29-1
cdr3_nt: TGCAGCGATAGACAGGCGCCCTACAATGAGCAGTTCTTC
cdr3_aa: CSDRQAPYNEQFF

d_call: .
j_call: TRBJ2-5
clone_size: many
v_call: TRBV2
cdr3_nt: TGTGCCACCAAGTACCAAGAGACCCAGTACTTC
cdr3_aa: CATKYQETQYF

d_call: TRBD1
j_call: TRBJ2-7
clone_size: .
v_call: TRBV4-1
cdr3_nt: TGCGCCAGCAGCCAAGAAGGACAGGGTCAGGGGGATGAGCAGTACTTC
cdr3_aa: CASSQEGQGQGDEQYF